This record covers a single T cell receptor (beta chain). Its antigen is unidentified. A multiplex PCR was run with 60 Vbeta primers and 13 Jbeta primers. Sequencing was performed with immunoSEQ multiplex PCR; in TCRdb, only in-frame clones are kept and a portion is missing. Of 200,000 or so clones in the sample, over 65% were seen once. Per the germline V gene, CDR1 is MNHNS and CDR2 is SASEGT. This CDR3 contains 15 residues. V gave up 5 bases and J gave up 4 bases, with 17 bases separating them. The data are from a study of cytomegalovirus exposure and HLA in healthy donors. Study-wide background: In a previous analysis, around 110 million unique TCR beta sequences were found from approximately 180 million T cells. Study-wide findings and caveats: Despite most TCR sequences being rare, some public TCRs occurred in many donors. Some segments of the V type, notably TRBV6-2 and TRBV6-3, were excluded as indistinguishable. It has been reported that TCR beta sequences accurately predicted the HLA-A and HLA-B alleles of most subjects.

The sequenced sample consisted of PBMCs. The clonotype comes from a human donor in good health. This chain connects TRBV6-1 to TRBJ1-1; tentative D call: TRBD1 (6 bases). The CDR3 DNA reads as TGTGCCAGCAGTCAAAAACAGGGCCATAGCACTGAAGCTTTCTTT. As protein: CASSQKQGHSTEAFF.